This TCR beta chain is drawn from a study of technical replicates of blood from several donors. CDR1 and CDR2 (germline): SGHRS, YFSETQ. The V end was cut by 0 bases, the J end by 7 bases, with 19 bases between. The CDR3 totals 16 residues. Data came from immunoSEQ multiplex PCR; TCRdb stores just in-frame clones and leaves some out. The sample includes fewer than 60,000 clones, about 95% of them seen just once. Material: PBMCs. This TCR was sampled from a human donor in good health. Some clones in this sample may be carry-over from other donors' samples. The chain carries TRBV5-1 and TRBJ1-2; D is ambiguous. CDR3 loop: CASSLELGSHWAGYTF. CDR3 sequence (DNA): TGCGCCAGCAGCTTGGAGTTGGGCAGTCACTGGGCTGGCTACACCTTC.